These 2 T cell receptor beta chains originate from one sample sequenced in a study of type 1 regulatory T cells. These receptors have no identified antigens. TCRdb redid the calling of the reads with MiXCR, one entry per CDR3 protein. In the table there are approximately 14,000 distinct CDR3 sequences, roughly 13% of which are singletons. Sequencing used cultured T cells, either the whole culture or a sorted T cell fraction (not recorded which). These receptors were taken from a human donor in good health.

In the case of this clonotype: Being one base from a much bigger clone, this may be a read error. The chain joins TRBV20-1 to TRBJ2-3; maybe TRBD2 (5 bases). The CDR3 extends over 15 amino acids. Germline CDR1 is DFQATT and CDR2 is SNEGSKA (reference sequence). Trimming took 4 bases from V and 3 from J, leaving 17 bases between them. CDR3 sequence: CSAIPQEAGTDTQYF. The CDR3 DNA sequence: TGCAGTGCTATCCCCCAGGAGGCTGGGACAGATACGCAGTATTTT.

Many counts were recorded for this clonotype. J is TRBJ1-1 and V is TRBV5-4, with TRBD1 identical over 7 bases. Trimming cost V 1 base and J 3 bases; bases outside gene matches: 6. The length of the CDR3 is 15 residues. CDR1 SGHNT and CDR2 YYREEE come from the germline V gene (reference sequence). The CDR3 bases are TGTGCCAGCAGCTTGATAAGAACAGGGGACACTGAAGCTTTCTTT. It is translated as CASSLIRTGDTEAFF.